Each of the 2 T cell receptor beta chains below was sequenced from the same sample in a study of blood T cell repertoires in COVID-19 (dated by TCRdb to the early 2020s). The receptor library was made with the immunoSEQ multiplex PCR assay. TCRdb stores this immuneACCESS table with in-frame sequences only. Part of the clones is absent; in the studies checked, under half of the shortfall reflects unresolved V genes, and no reason is known for the rest. Across this sample there are about 190,000 clones, with 85% to 90% seen only once. About 0.59% of the sample is in the top ten clones. Sequenced: peripheral blood. Receptors were obtained from a man over 45 with acute or convalescent COVID-19.

This chain connects TRBV28 to TRBJ2-7; 8 bases match TRBD1. Germline CDR1 reads MDHEN; CDR2 reads SYDVKM. The CDR3 is 13 residues long. V lost 3 bases, J lost 3 bases, and 1 base stayed unmatched. CDR3: CASSFDRGYEQYV. The CDR3 DNA is TGTGCCAGCAGTTTCGACAGGGGCTACGAGCAGTACGTC.

This clone was counted a single time. This chain joins TRBV28 and TRBJ2-7; D gene uncertain. CDR1 and CDR2 from the germline V gene are MDHEN and SYDVKM. Trimming stripped 2 bases from V and 4 bases from J, with 6 bases between. The CDR3 is 12 amino acids. As DNA, the CDR3 is TGTGCCAGCAGTTTAATCGGTTACGAGCAGTACTTC. It codes for CASSLIGYEQYF.